The 17 T cell receptor beta chains below come from one sample, sequenced in a study of TIL therapy for anti-PD-1-resistant metastatic lung cancer. The libraries were made with immunoSEQ v3. Clones were read by immunoSEQ multiplex PCR, and TCRdb kept only the in-frame ones, dropping some. The repertoire holds about 36,000 clones, around 67% seen once, with roughly 6.1% in the top ten. Time point defined: pre-treatment sample, taken before nivolumab and TIL therapy. The sample here was blood, taken at baseline. The receptors come from a person aged 25 to 85 with non-small cell lung cancer.

There are a few counts of this clone. The CDR3 sequence: CASSVQGGTNEKLFF. The CDR3 bases are TGTGCCAGCAGCGTGCAGGGTGGAACTAATGAAAAACTGTTTTTT. The rearrangement links TRBV5-5 to TRBJ1-4, with D possibly TRBD1 on 5 matching bases. V lost 4 bases to trimming and J lost 1 base, with 11 bases between them. The CDR3 covers 15 residues. Germline CDR1 and CDR2: SGHKS and YYEKEE (reference sequence).

This clone showed up just a few times. The chain links TRBV6-4 to TRBJ2-2; the D is unclear. The CDR3 loop spans 14 amino acids. Between the trimmed V and J ends, which lost 4 bases and 6 bases, there was a span of 12 bases. CDR1 and CDR2 (germline): MRHNA, SNTAGT. CDR3 region: CASSANGEAGELFF. CDR3 coding DNA: TGTGCCAGCAGTGCCAACGGAGAGGCCGGGGAGCTGTTTTTT.

This chain links TRBV27 with TRBJ2-7, with TRBD1 as a possible D gene (6 bases). V lost 6 bases and J 1 base, leaving 16 bases between the germline ends. Germline V gene data show CDR1 as MNHEY and CDR2 as SMNVEV (reference sequence). CDR3 length: 15 residues. CDR3 sequence: CASRVSTGASYEQYF. Written as DNA, the CDR3 is TGTGCCAGCAGGGTATCGACAGGAGCTTCCTACGAGCAGTACTTC.

The rearrangement uses TRBV19 and TRBJ1-5; D call uncertain. Per germline, CDR1 LNHDA and CDR2 SQIVND (reference sequence). The CDR3 length is 15 residues. Trimming took off 3 bases at V and 2 bases at J, with 11 bases between the two ends. Here the CDR3 reads CASSMHQGRNQPQHF. CDR3 DNA sequence: TGTGCCAGTAGTATGCATCAAGGGCGCAATCAGCCCCAGCATTTT.

This clone was seen a handful of times. This chain uses TRBV28 with TRBJ1-4; TRBD1 might be the D (5 bases). The CDR3 has 15 residues. The V gene's germline CDR1 is MDHEN and CDR2 SYDVKM. Trimming shortened V by 5 bases and J by 0 bases, and 10 bases separated the two germline ends. The CDR3 region is CASSLQGATNEKLFF. As DNA, the CDR3 is TGTGCCAGCAGTCTGCAGGGCGCAACTAATGAAAAACTGTTTTTT.

The rearrangement joins TRBV28 to TRBJ2-3, with 8 bases fitting TRBD2. The CDR3 contains 15 residues. Germline V gene lookup returns CDR1 MDHEN and CDR2 SYDVKM. Unmatched junction bases numbered 6, after V lost 7 bases and J lost 0 bases. CDR3 amino acids: CASTRGGISTDTQYF. The CDR3 DNA reads TGTGCCAGCACTCGGGGGGGGATTAGCACAGATACGCAGTATTTT. The full variable domain, rest sourced from reference TRBV28 and TRBJ2-3, is DVKVTQSSRYLVKRTGEKVFLECVQDMDHENMFWYRQDPGLGLRLIYFSYDVKMKEKGDIPEGYSVSREKKERFSLILESASTNQTSMYLCASTRGGISTDTQYFGPGTRLTVL.

This chain connects TRBV5-6 to TRBJ2-7, with D uncertain. The V gene lost 3 bases and the J gene lost 0 bases, with 7 bases spanning the gap. The CDR3 runs 13 residues. Looked up from germline, CDR1 is SGHDT and CDR2 is YYEEEE. CDR3 in DNA: TGTGCCAGCAGCTCGCTGAGCTCCTACGAGCAGTACTTC. Translation gives CASSSLSSYEQYF. The full variable domain, completed using reference TRBV5-6 and TRBJ2-7, is DAGVTQSPTHLIKTRGQQVTLRCSPKSGHDTVSWYQQALGQGPQFIFQYYEEEERQRGNFPDRFSGHQFPNYSSELNVNALLLGDSALYLCASSSLSSYEQYFGPGTRLTVT.

This sequence joins TRBV5-1 and TRBJ1-2; D gene unclear. The CDR3 loop spans 15 amino acids. Deletions cut 2 bases from V and 7 bases from J, with 18 bases between. Per germline, CDR1 SGHRS and CDR2 YFSETQ. CDR3 sequence reads: CASSLSSQVARGYTF. CDR3 sequence (DNA): TGCGCCAGCAGCTTATCGTCCCAAGTGGCCCGTGGCTACACCTTC.

The CDR3 nucleotides are TGTGCCAGTAGTATAGGGCTAACAACAGAGACCCAGTACTTC. Translation: CASSIGLTTETQYF. The V and J genes are TRBV19 and TRBJ2-5; D is unclear. Germline-derived CDR1 and CDR2 are LNHDA and SQIVND (reference sequence). The CDR3 loop spans 14 amino acids. The V gene lost 1 base and the J gene lost 4 bases, with 10 bases spanning the gap.

V is TRBV28 and J is TRBJ1-1, with D unresolved. V lost 4 bases and J lost 11, with 11 bases in between. CDR3 length: 11 amino acids. Germline CDR1 and CDR2: MDHEN and SYDVKM. The CDR3: CASSSYDRAFF. The CDR3 nucleotides read TGTGCCAGCAGTTCCTACGACCGGGCTTTCTTT.

This clone was observed a few times. The J gene is TRBJ1-2, the V gene TRBV2, with a tentative D call TRBD1 (6 bases). Germline V gene sequence: CDR1 SNHLY, CDR2 FYNNEI. Trimming left V 3 bases short and J 4 bases short, with 12 bases between. The CDR3 has 14 amino acids. The CDR3 here is CASSEGGAVYGYTF. The DNA of the CDR3 is TGTGCCAGCAGTGAGGGGGGGGCCGTCTATGGCTACACCTTC. The whole variable domain, filled in from reference TRBV2 and TRBJ1-2, reads EPEVTQTPSHQVTQMGQEVILRCVPISNHLYFYWYRQILGQKVEFLVSFYNNEISEKSEIFDDQFSVERPDGSNFTLKIRSTKLEDSAMYFCASSEGGAVYGYTFGSGTRLTVV.

This chain connects TRBV6-5 to TRBJ2-2, with 8 bases aligning to TRBD2. Germline V gene data show CDR1 as MNHEY and CDR2 as SVGAGI. Trimming took 7 bases from V and 4 from J; bases not matched to a gene: 8. The length of the CDR3 is 15 residues. The CDR3 DNA follows: TGTGCCAGCATGCAAGCGGGGGCCCTCACCGGGGAGCTGTTTTTT. This sequence encodes CASMQAGALTGELFF.

The DNA of the CDR3 is TGTGCCAGCAGTTTCCCAAGGGCCGGGGACCCCCCAGGCTACGAGCAGTACTTC. It specifies CASSFPRAGDPPGYEQYF. The rearrangement uses TRBV28 and TRBJ2-7; perhaps D is TRBD1 or TRBD2 (5 bases each). Germline-derived CDR1 and CDR2 are MDHEN and SYDVKM. Trimming removed 3 bases at V and 3 bases at J, with 24 bases between. The CDR3 spans 18 residues.

CDR3 bases: TGTGCCAGCAGCCTGACTAGAAAAGAGACCCAGTACTTC. Its translation: CASSLTRKETQYF. The rearrangement links TRBV14 to TRBJ2-5; possible D gene TRBD2, 6 bases. Deletions cut 4 bases from V and 3 bases from J, with 9 bases between. CDR3 size: 13 residues. CDR1 SGHDN and CDR2 FVKESK come from the germline V gene.

The chain recombines TRBV15 with TRBJ2-5; 9 bases are a match to TRBD2. Germline assignment: CDR1 LNHNV and CDR2 YYDKDF (reference sequence). The CDR3 spans 13 residues. Trimming removed 6 bases from V and 4 bases from J; junction bases left unmatched: 3. The CDR3 protein is CATRLAGVETQYF. CDR3 DNA sequence: TGTGCCACCAGGTTAGCGGGGGTAGAGACCCAGTACTTC.

This chain's CDR3 is CASSLGTEETQYF. The CDR3 DNA reads as TGTGCCAGCAGCTTAGGGACGGAAGAGACCCAGTACTTC. The rearrangement links TRBV7-3 to TRBJ2-5; TRBD1 or TRBD2 may be the D gene (5 bases each). The length of the CDR3 is 13 residues. Trimming took 2 bases from V and 3 from J, leaving 7 bases between them. Per the germline V gene, CDR1 is SGHTA and CDR2 is FQGTGA.

About this clone itself: Its ends do not fully match the called genes, so a read error is possible. The V and J genes are TRBV2 and TRBJ2-7; D possibly corresponds to TRBD2 (5 bases). The CDR3 is 13 amino acids. The germline gives CDR1 SNHLY, CDR2 FYNNEI. The DNA of the CDR3 is TGTGCCAGCAGGGAAGGGAGTGGTGGCGAGCAGTACTTC. As protein: CASREGSGGEQYF.